This is a list of T cell receptor beta chains from one sample in a study of T cells after yellow fever vaccination. Via MiXCR, TCRdb re-called the 5' RACE reads, giving one row per CDR3 protein. The sample has hundreds of thousands of distinct CDR3 sequences; about 19% are singletons. The specimen was PBMCs, collected before the yellow fever booster vaccination. The receptors derive from a man between 18 and 35 years old who received the YFV17D yellow fever vaccine. Both conserved end residues are part of each CDR3. Each record gives: D gene, J gene, clone size, V gene, CDR3 DNA, CDR3 protein. D genes are given only for firm matches. Where a row states a size, it is once, few, many or the class of an expanded clone; other rows omit it.

D gene: NA
J gene: TRBJ2-3
clone size: few
V gene: TRBV6-5
CDR3 DNA: TGTGCCAGCAGTCCCGAGCGGCTAGGCACAGATACGCAGTATTTT
CDR3 protein: CASSPERLGTDTQYF

D gene: NA
J gene: TRBJ2-2
clone size: few
V gene: TRBV10-3
CDR3 DNA: TGTGCCATCAGCTCAGAGGTAGGGCACACCGGGGAGCTGTTTTTT
CDR3 protein: CAISSEVGHTGELFF

D gene: TRBD2
J gene: TRBJ2-3
clone size: NA
V gene: TRBV5-1
CDR3 DNA: TGCGCCAGCAGCTACGGGACTAGCGGGGGGGCAGATACGCAGTATTTT
CDR3 protein: CASSYGTSGGADTQYF

D gene: NA
J gene: TRBJ1-5
clone size: NA
V gene: TRBV10-3
CDR3 DNA: TGTGCCGCCGGCGGGGATCAGCCCCAGCATTTT
CDR3 protein: CAAGGDQPQHF

D gene: NA
J gene: TRBJ2-3
clone size: few
V gene: TRBV7-9
CDR3 DNA: TGTGCCAGCAGCGACCCGGGGCTAATTGGCACAGATACGCAGTATTTT
CDR3 protein: CASSDPGLIGTDTQYF

D gene: NA
J gene: TRBJ2-6
clone size: few
V gene: TRBV10-3
CDR3 DNA: TGTGCCATCAGTGAGTTGTCTGGGGCCAACGTCCTGACTTTC
CDR3 protein: CAISELSGANVLTF

D gene: NA
J gene: TRBJ2-2
clone size: few
V gene: TRBV29-1
CDR3 DNA: TGCAGCGTCGGGGTGGTCGGGGAGCTGTTTTTT
CDR3 protein: CSVGVVGELFF

D gene: TRBD1
J gene: TRBJ1-4
clone size: NA
V gene: TRBV4-3
CDR3 DNA: TGCGCCAGCAGCCAAGATCGGTTTGTAGGACAGGGGGCAACTAATGAAAAACTGTTTTTT
CDR3 protein: CASSQDRFVGQGATNEKLFF

D gene: NA
J gene: TRBJ2-3
clone size: NA
V gene: TRBV18
CDR3 DNA: TGTGCCACCTCCCAATTGCCCATGGAGACCCCCCAGGGGGGCGGCGATACGCAGTATTTT
CDR3 protein: CATSQLPMETPQGGGDTQYF

D gene: NA
J gene: TRBJ1-5
clone size: NA
V gene: TRBV12-3/TRBV12-4
CDR3 DNA: TGTGCCAGCAGTGTAGGCCTTGGGAGCAATCAGCCCCAGCATTTT
CDR3 protein: CASSVGLGSNQPQHF

D gene: TRBD1
J gene: TRBJ1-2
clone size: NA
V gene: TRBV7-2
CDR3 DNA: TGTGCCAGCAGCTTCACGTCTCCTGGACAGGGGAATGGCTACACCTTC
CDR3 protein: CASSFTSPGQGNGYTF

D gene: NA
J gene: TRBJ1-6
clone size: NA
V gene: TRBV2
CDR3 DNA: TGTGCCAGCAGTGAAAGAGGGGCCGGCGGCTCCTATAATTCACCCCTCCACTTT
CDR3 protein: CASSERGAGGSYNSPLHF

D gene: NA
J gene: TRBJ1-6
clone size: few
V gene: TRBV6-5
CDR3 DNA: TGTGCCAGCAGTCGACGGTATAATTCACCCCTCCACTTT
CDR3 protein: CASSRRYNSPLHF

D gene: TRBD1
J gene: TRBJ2-7
clone size: NA
V gene: TRBV2
CDR3 DNA: TGTGCCAGCCGGTGGGCTACAGGGGACGAGCAGTACTTC
CDR3 protein: CASRWATGDEQYF

D gene: TRBD1
J gene: TRBJ1-4
clone size: many
V gene: TRBV7-2
CDR3 DNA: TGTGCCAGCAGCTTAGAGCCCAGGGGGCTGGATGAAAAACTGTTTTTT
CDR3 protein: CASSLEPRGLDEKLFF

D gene: NA
J gene: TRBJ2-2
clone size: NA
V gene: TRBV12-3/TRBV12-4
CDR3 DNA: TGTGCCAGCAGCCCACCATATCGGGGCCGCATATCGACCGGGGAGCTGTTTTTT
CDR3 protein: CASSPPYRGRISTGELFF

D gene: NA
J gene: TRBJ1-2
clone size: NA
V gene: TRBV4-1
CDR3 DNA: TGCGCCAGCAGCCAAGTCACCCAGGGAAACTATGGCTACACCTTC
CDR3 protein: CASSQVTQGNYGYTF

D gene: NA
J gene: TRBJ1-5
clone size: NA
V gene: TRBV2
CDR3 DNA: TGTGCCAGCAGTGAGTCCGACAGTCTCCAGCCCCAGCATTTT
CDR3 protein: CASSESDSLQPQHF

D gene: TRBD2
J gene: TRBJ2-1
clone size: few
V gene: TRBV7-9
CDR3 DNA: TGTGCCAGCAGCCCCGGGACTAGGTACAATGAGCAGTTCTTC
CDR3 protein: CASSPGTRYNEQFF

D gene: NA
J gene: TRBJ1-2
clone size: few
V gene: TRBV6-5
CDR3 DNA: TGTGCCAGCAGTTACTCTGCCCTCTACTATGGCTACACCTTC
CDR3 protein: CASSYSALYYGYTF

D gene: TRBD2
J gene: TRBJ2-3
clone size: few
V gene: TRBV6-1
CDR3 DNA: TGTGCCAGCAGTGTATGGAGCGGGGGATGGGGCACAGATACGCAGTATTTT
CDR3 protein: CASSVWSGGWGTDTQYF

D gene: TRBD1
J gene: TRBJ1-2
clone size: NA
V gene: TRBV11-2
CDR3 DNA: TGTGCCAGCAGCCTTCTCCGGGACAGGGGTTCGCGTGGCTACACCTTC
CDR3 protein: CASSLLRDRGSRGYTF

D gene: TRBD1
J gene: TRBJ2-7
clone size: NA
V gene: TRBV15
CDR3 DNA: TGTGCCACCAGCAGACTCGACAGGGGGCTCTACGAGCAGTACTTC
CDR3 protein: CATSRLDRGLYEQYF

D gene: NA
J gene: TRBJ2-5
clone size: few
V gene: TRBV7-7
CDR3 DNA: TGTGCCAGCAGCCCAGGACTAAGAGAGACCCAGTACTTC
CDR3 protein: CASSPGLRETQYF

D gene: NA
J gene: TRBJ2-3
clone size: NA
V gene: TRBV6-5
CDR3 DNA: TGTGCCAGCAGTCAGGGTAGGGGGTGGACAGATACGCAGTATTTT
CDR3 protein: CASSQGRGWTDTQYF

D gene: TRBD1
J gene: TRBJ1-1
clone size: NA
V gene: TRBV19
CDR3 DNA: TGTGCCAGTAGTATAGGCGACAGGGGGGAAGGCACTGAAGCTTTCTTT
CDR3 protein: CASSIGDRGEGTEAFF

D gene: NA
J gene: TRBJ1-1
clone size: NA
V gene: TRBV7-2
CDR3 DNA: TGTGCCAGCAGCCCGGGGACGGATAGAGAAGCTTTCTTT
CDR3 protein: CASSPGTDREAFF

D gene: TRBD2
J gene: TRBJ2-2
clone size: few
V gene: TRBV12-3/TRBV12-4
CDR3 DNA: TGTGCCAGCAGTATAACTAGCGCAACCGGGGAGCTGTTTTTT
CDR3 protein: CASSITSATGELFF

D gene: TRBD2
J gene: TRBJ2-2
clone size: few
V gene: TRBV29-1
CDR3 DNA: TGCAGCGCAAAACTAGCGGGGGTAGGCACCGGGGAGCTGTTTTTT
CDR3 protein: CSAKLAGVGTGELFF

D gene: NA
J gene: TRBJ1-2
clone size: NA
V gene: TRBV24-1
CDR3 DNA: TGTGCCACGTCCTGGGACGCCCTAGGAGTTGAGGGCTACACCTTC
CDR3 protein: CATSWDALGVEGYTF

D gene: NA
J gene: TRBJ2-7
clone size: few
V gene: TRBV27
CDR3 DNA: TGTGCCAGCAGTTTGCGCCTATCTAACGAGCAGTACTTC
CDR3 protein: CASSLRLSNEQYF

D gene: NA
J gene: TRBJ2-2
clone size: NA
V gene: TRBV28
CDR3 DNA: TGTGCCAGCAATATAGGGACCGGGGAGCTGTTTTTT
CDR3 protein: CASNIGTGELFF

D gene: TRBD1
J gene: TRBJ1-6
clone size: NA
V gene: TRBV7-2
CDR3 DNA: TGTGCCAGCAGCGAGGACAGGGGGAGGAATTCACCCCTCCACTTT
CDR3 protein: CASSEDRGRNSPLHF

D gene: NA
J gene: TRBJ1-2
clone size: few
V gene: TRBV20-1
CDR3 DNA: TGCAGTGCTAGAGGACAGGCCCTTGGGGGCTACACCTTC
CDR3 protein: CSARGQALGGYTF

D gene: NA
J gene: TRBJ1-1
clone size: few
V gene: TRBV28
CDR3 DNA: TGTGCCAGCAGTTTATCGTCCCAGGAAGCTTTCTTT
CDR3 protein: CASSLSSQEAFF

D gene: TRBD1
J gene: TRBJ1-1
clone size: NA
V gene: TRBV20-1
CDR3 DNA: TGCAGTGCTCACGATCCGACAGGGCGTCGACCTGAAGCTTTCTTT
CDR3 protein: CSAHDPTGRRPEAFF

D gene: NA
J gene: TRBJ1-2
clone size: NA
V gene: TRBV28
CDR3 DNA: TGTGCCAGCAGCCAACGGAGAGGTGGTGGCTACACCTTC
CDR3 protein: CASSQRRGGGYTF

D gene: NA
J gene: TRBJ2-5
clone size: many
V gene: TRBV12-3/TRBV12-4
CDR3 DNA: TGTGCCAGCAGTTTCGAGGGCAGCCAAGAGACCCAGTACTTC
CDR3 protein: CASSFEGSQETQYF

D gene: NA
J gene: TRBJ2-1
clone size: NA
V gene: TRBV6-6
CDR3 DNA: TGTGCCAGCAGTTACTCGGTTTGGGGGGAAGATTTCTACAATGAGCAGTTCTTC
CDR3 protein: CASSYSVWGEDFYNEQFF

D gene: NA
J gene: TRBJ2-7
clone size: few
V gene: TRBV30
CDR3 DNA: TGTGCCTGGAGCGGAGGGGGGTCCTACGAGCAGTACTTC
CDR3 protein: CAWSGGGSYEQYF